This T cell receptor beta chain was retrieved from a study of T cell responses to AZD1222 COVID-19 vaccine. Looking at the study overall: Second doses were pooled across both intervals (about 4 or about 12 weeks).

Germline CDR1 reads MDHEN; CDR2 reads SYDVKM. The J segment lost 2 bases and the V segment lost 6 bases, leaving 5 bases of the junction unmatched. This CDR3 contains 14 residues. The assay was immunoSEQ multiplex PCR, and TCRdb's table has in-frame clones only and misses some. This table holds 120,000 or so clones, 85% to 90% found once. The sequence was collected from an adult in good health. The specimen comprised peripheral blood, sampled on day 0 of AZD1222 vaccination. This chain uses TRBV28 with TRBJ1-2, with 8 bases identical to TRBD1. The CDR3: CASRDRELNYGYTF. CDR3 coding DNA: TGTGCCAGCAGGGACAGGGAGTTGAACTATGGCTACACCTTC.